Each of the 4 T cell receptor beta chains below was sequenced from the same sample in a study of T cells in Graves' hyperthyroidism and ophthalmopathy. Authors of the study amplified TCR beta CDR3 regions from RNA transcripts. In the first-round RT-PCR of the TCR CDR3, the HTBI primer set was used. In TCRdb, the multiplex PCR reads were re-called with MiXCR into one record per CDR3 protein. The data contain around 300,000 distinct CDR3 sequences, about 20% of them singletons. The sequenced sample consisted of blood. These receptors were obtained from a man aged 30 to 39 with Graves' ophthalmopathy.

The chain employs TRBV7-2 and TRBJ2-7, with D possibly matching TRBD2 (6 bases). Germline CDR1 reads SGHTA; CDR2 reads FQGNSA. The CDR3 is made up of 17 amino acids. Trimming removed 0 bases at V and 4 bases at J, with 19 bases between. The CDR3 coding sequence is TGTGCCAGCAGCTTAGCTGTCGGGGGAGGTAGTGTTTACGAGCAGTACTTC. This translates into CASSLAVGGGSVYEQYF.

This clonotype was picked up many times. This CDR3 reads CASSRTETNYGYTF. The CDR3 nucleotides read TGTGCCAGCAGTCGGACAGAGACTAACTATGGCTACACCTTC. The rearrangement uses TRBV2 and TRBJ1-2; possible D gene TRBD1, 6 bases. Trimming left V 5 bases short and J 0 bases short, with 10 bases between. Germline V gene sequence: CDR1 SNHLY, CDR2 FYNNEI. The CDR3 is made up of 14 amino acids.

This clonotype was recorded a few times. V gene TRBV28 combines with J gene TRBJ1-5; D perhaps matches TRBD1 (6 bases). The V gene's germline CDR1 is MDHEN and CDR2 SYDVKM. CDR3 length: 14 amino acids. The germline V and J ends were trimmed by 1 base and 7 bases, with 11 bases remaining between them. For the CDR3, the DNA is TGTGCCAGCAGTTTATCGGGGGCGCGACAGCCCCAGCATTTT. It translates to CASSLSGARQPQHF. Full variable domain (remainder filled in from reference TRBV28 and TRBJ1-5): DVKVTQSSRYLVKRTGEKVFLECVQDMDHENMFWYRQDPGLGLRLIYFSYDVKMKEKGDIPEGYSVSREKKERFSLILESASTNQTSMYLCASSLSGARQPQHFGDGTRLSIL.

In its sample, this clonotype was seen many times. This chain uses TRBV12-3 or TRBV12-4 with TRBJ2-1; possibly TRBD1 for D (6 bases). CDR3 length: 14 residues. V was pared by 5 bases and J by 0 bases, with 8 bases between. CDR3 residues: CASSEQGSYNEQFF. DNA for the CDR3: TGTGCCAGCAGTGAACAGGGCTCCTACAATGAGCAGTTCTTC.